Described below is a single T cell receptor (beta chain) sequence and its context. A multiplex PCR was run with 60 Vbeta primers and 13 Jbeta primers. The method was immunoSEQ multiplex PCR; TCRdb's version includes in-frame clones alone and lacks a portion of them. The table shows roughly 190,000 clones, with 70% to 75% occurring only once. These data belong to a study of cytomegalovirus exposure and HLA in healthy donors. Germline V gene data show CDR1 as LNHDA and CDR2 as SQIVND (reference sequence). The V and J ends lost 3 bases and 4 bases, in that order; junction bases with no gene match: 10. The CDR3 spans 16 residues.

The sequence was obtained from a man aged 30 to 39 in good health and CMV-seropositive. V usage is TRBV19 and J usage is TRBJ2-3, with TRBD1 identical over 7 bases. Material: PBMCs. The CDR3 loop reads CASSMLRGQAPDTQYF. As DNA, the CDR3 is TGTGCCAGTAGTATGCTACGAGGACAGGCACCAGATACGCAGTATTTT.